These 9 T cell receptor beta chains were sequenced from one sample in a study of shared clonotypes between healthy human individuals. Data came from immunoSEQ multiplex PCR; TCRdb stores just in-frame clones and leaves some out. This sample carries around 1.5 million clones, 98% of them seen once, and the ten largest clones take roughly 0.45%. What was sequenced was naive CD4+ T cells sorted from blood. Subset reported: CD45RA+ positively selected. The receptors were sampled from a man aged 30-40 years in good health.

This chain joins TRBV18 and TRBJ2-7; 11 nucleotides agree with TRBD1. The CDR3 loop spans 16 amino acids. J lost 5 bases, V lost 1 base, and 7 bases had no gene match. Germline CDR1 reads KGHSH; CDR2 reads LQKENI. The CDR3 loop is CASSPRFGQGANEQYF. The CDR3 DNA reads as TGTGCCAGCTCACCACGGTTTGGACAGGGGGCCAACGAGCAGTACTTC. Full variable domain (rest looked up from reference TRBV18 and TRBJ2-7): NAGVMQNPRHLVRRRGQEARLRCSPMKGHSHVYWYRQLPEEGLKFMVYLQKENIIDESGMPKERFSAEFPKEGPSILRIQQVVRGDSAAYFCASSPRFGQGANEQYFGPGTRLTVT.

The CDR3 here is CASSETDTAYEQYF. The CDR3 bases are TGTGCCAGCAGTGAGACGGACACCGCCTACGAGCAGTACTTC. V and J are TRBV2 and TRBJ2-7; D might be TRBD1 (5 bases). The germline CDR1 and CDR2 sequences are SNHLY and FYNNEI. Trimming took off 3 bases at V and 2 bases at J, with 11 bases between the two ends. This CDR3 contains 14 residues.

This chain links TRBV27 with TRBJ2-2, with a weak D call TRBD1 (6 bases). Trimming removed 7 bases from V and 1 base from J, with 10 bases in between. The CDR3 runs to 14 residues. Germline CDR1 MNHEY, CDR2 SMNVEV (reference sequence). This chain's CDR3 is CASKTGQNTGELFF. The DNA for the CDR3 is TGTGCCAGCAAAACGGGACAGAACACCGGGGAGCTGTTTTTT.

This sequence joins TRBV19 and TRBJ1-5; possible D gene TRBD1, 5 bases. The V and J ends lost 6 bases and 7 bases respectively, with 16 bases between them. The CDR3 contains 14 residues. The germline gives CDR1 LNHDA, CDR2 SQIVND (reference sequence). CDR3 coding DNA: TGTGCCAGTAGCCCGGGGCAAGGAGGCCAGCCCCAGCATTTT. This gives the protein CASSPGQGGQPQHF.

The rearrangement joins TRBV28 to TRBJ1-5; D may be TRBD1 (5 bases). Germline assignment: CDR1 MDHEN and CDR2 SYDVKM. V gave up 5 bases and J gave up 7 bases, with 18 bases separating them. The CDR3 sequence is 15 residues long. The DNA for the CDR3 is TGTGCCAGCAGTGACGTAACCGGGGACGAACAGCCCCAGCATTTT. Its translation is CASSDVTGDEQPQHF.

The chain uses TRBV6-4 and TRBJ2-3; D gene unclear. V lost 3 bases and J 4 bases, leaving 8 bases between the germline ends. Germline-derived CDR1 and CDR2 are MRHNA and SNTAGT. This CDR3 contains 13 residues. CDR3 sequence reads: CASSEGWADTQYF. The CDR3 nucleotides are TGTGCCAGCAGTGAAGGTTGGGCAGATACGCAGTATTTT.

This chain connects TRBV19 to TRBJ1-2; unclear D gene. Germline V CDR1 and CDR2: LNHDA, SQIVND (reference sequence). This CDR3 has 13 residues. V shed 1 base and J shed 8 bases, with 11 bases lying between them. The CDR3, as DNA: TGTGCCAGTAGTATAGTACCCGGTAAAGGCTACACCTTC. Amino acid sequence: CASSIVPGKGYTF.

V is TRBV20-1 and J is TRBJ2-5; unclear D gene. V was clipped by 3 bases and J by 2 bases, with 4 bases between them. The CDR3 is made up of 11 amino acids. Germline lookup yields CDR1 DFQATT and CDR2 SNEGSKA (reference sequence). The CDR3 protein is CSASLQETQYF. The CDR3 region has the DNA TGCAGTGCTAGTTTGCAAGAGACCCAGTACTTC.

To note about this clone: Other nucleotide sequences from this sample produce the same CDR3. The rearrangement uses TRBV6-1 and TRBJ2-7; D remains unclear. The germline CDR1 and CDR2 sequences are MNHNS and SASEGT. V was trimmed by 2 bases and J by 4 bases, leaving 3 bases between them. CDR3 length equals 11 residues. The CDR3, as DNA: TGTGCCAGCAGTGAAATTTACGAGCAGTACTTC. Its protein product is CASSEIYEQYF.